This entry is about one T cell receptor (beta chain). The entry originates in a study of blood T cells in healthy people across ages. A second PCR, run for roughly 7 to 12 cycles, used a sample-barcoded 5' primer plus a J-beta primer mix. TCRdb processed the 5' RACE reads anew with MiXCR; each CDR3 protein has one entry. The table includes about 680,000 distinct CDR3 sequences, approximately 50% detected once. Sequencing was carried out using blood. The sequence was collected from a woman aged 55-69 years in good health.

CDR3 amino acids: CSVVGQGMSNTEAFF. The CDR3 bases are TGCAGCGTTGTGGGACAGGGGATGTCGAACACTGAAGCTTTCTTT. The chain has TRBV29-1 and TRBJ1-1; 10 bases fit TRBD1. The germline gives CDR1 SQVTM, CDR2 ANQGSEA. The V gene end was trimmed by 4 bases and the J gene end by 1 base; junction bases not matched to a gene: 6. This CDR3 is 15 amino acids long.